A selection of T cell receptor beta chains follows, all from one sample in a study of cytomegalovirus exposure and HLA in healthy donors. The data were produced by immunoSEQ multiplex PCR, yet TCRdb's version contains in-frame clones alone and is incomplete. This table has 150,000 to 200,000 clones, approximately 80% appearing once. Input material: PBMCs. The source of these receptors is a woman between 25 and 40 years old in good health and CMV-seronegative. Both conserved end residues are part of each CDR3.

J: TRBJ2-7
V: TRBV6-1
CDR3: CASSGLAATYEQYF

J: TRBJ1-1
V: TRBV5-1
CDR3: CASSLQVANTEAFF

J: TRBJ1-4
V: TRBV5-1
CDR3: CASSPSLRATNEKLFF

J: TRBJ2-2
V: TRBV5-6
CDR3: CASSLFRRAITGELFF

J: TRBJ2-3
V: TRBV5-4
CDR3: CASSLEQGYSTDTQYF

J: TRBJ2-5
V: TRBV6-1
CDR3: CASSEDPGVQETQYF

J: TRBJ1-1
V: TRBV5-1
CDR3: CASSPTGPNTEAFF

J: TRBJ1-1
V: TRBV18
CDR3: CASSPGQSNTEAFF

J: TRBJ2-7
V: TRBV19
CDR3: CASSYGTGGISYEQYF

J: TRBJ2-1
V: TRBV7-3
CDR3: CASSPTNAGNEQFF

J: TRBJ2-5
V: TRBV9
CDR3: CASSIGLAEETQYF

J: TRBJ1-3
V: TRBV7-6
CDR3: CASSFGTFRLSGNTIYF

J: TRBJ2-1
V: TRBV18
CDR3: CASSPFGQGGGEQFF

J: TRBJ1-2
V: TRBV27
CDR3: CASSPGLSYGYTF

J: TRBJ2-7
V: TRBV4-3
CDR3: CASSQSSGQTPYEQYF

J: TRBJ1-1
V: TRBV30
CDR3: CAWSVRRGNTEAFF

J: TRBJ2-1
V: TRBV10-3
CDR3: CAISPPGRPEQFF

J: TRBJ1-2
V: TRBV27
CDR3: CASALRTGFNYGYTF

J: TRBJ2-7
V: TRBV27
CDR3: CASSSLTSGSYEQYF

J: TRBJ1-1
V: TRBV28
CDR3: CASSQTGTGWTEAFF

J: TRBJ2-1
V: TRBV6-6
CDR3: CASSTGSGRVNEQFF

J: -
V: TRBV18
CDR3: CASSTRQGAYEQYF

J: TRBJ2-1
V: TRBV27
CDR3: CASSFPGSYNEQFF